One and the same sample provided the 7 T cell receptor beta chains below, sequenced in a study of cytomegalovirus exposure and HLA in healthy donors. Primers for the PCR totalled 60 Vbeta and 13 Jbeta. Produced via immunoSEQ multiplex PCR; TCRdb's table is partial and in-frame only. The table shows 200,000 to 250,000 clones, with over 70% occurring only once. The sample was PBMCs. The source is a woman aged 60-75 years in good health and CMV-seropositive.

The CDR3 reads CASSVDPTSGGQETQYF. For the CDR3, the DNA is TGTGCCAGCAGCGTAGATCCTACTAGCGGGGGCCAAGAGACCCAGTACTTC. The chain recombines TRBV9 with TRBJ2-5, with 11 nucleotides matching TRBD2. The ends lost 0 bases at V and 1 base at J; junction bases unmatched: 5. The CDR3 length is 17 residues. Looked up from germline, CDR1 is SGDLS and CDR2 is YYNGEE.

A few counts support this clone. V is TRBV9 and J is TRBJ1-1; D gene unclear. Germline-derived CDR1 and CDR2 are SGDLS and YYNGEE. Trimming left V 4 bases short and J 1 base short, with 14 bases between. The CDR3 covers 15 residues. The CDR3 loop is CASSPGQTTNTEAFF. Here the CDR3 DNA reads TGTGCCAGCAGCCCCGGTCAGACAACGAACACTGAAGCTTTCTTT.

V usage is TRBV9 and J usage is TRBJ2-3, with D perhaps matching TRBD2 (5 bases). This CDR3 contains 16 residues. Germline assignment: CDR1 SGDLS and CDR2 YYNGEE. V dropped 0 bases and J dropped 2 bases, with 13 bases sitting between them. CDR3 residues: CASSVGGSEVTDTQYF. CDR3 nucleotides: TGTGCCAGCAGCGTAGGCGGTAGCGAGGTCACAGATACGCAGTATTTT.

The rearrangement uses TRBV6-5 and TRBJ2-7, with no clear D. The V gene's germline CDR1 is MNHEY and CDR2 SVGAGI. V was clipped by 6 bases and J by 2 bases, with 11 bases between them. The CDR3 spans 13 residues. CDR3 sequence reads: CASRTHPPYEQYF. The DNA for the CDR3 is TGTGCCAGCAGGACACATCCTCCCTACGAGCAGTACTTC.

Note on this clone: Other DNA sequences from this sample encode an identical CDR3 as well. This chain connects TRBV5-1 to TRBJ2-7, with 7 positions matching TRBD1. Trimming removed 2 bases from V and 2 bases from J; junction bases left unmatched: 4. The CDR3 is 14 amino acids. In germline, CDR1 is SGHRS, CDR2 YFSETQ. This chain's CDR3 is CASSLTGDAYEQYF. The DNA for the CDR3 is TGCGCCAGCAGCTTAACAGGGGACGCCTACGAGCAGTACTTC.

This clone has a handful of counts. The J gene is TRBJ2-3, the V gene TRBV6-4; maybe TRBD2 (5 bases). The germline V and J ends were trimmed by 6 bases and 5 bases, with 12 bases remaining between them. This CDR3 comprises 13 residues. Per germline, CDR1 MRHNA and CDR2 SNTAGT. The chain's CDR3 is CASSRENRDTQYF. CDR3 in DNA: TGTGCCAGCAGCCGGGAAAACCGAGATACGCAGTATTTT.

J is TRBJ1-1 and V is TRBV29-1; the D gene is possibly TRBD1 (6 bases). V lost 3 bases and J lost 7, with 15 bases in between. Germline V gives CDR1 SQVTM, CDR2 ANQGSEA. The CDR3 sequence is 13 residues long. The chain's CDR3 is CSVDTRTANEAFF. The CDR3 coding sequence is TGCAGCGTTGATACCCGGACAGCCAATGAAGCTTTCTTT.